The clone carrying this T cell receptor beta chain qualifies as medium-sized (0.01 to 0.1%). Its antigen is currently unknown. CD4+CD45RO+CD25- cells were isolated as memory CD4+ T cells. Constant-region reverse primers amplified full-length variable regions, followed by semi-nested Nested Universal Primer A PCR. TCRdb re-called the 5' RACE reads with MiXCR, one entry per CDR3 protein. The data show approximately 8,700 distinct CDR3 sequences, with around 15% seen just once and roughly 3.4% held by the top ten. Study-wide results and limits: Tumor memory CD4+ T cell TCR gene usage was found to cluster with blood and lymph node memory CD4+ cells and with lymph node naive CD4+ cells. Larger-cohort validation covered only one TCR beta V-J rearrangement.

The receptor was isolated from a female donor with breast cancer. The sequenced sample consisted of memory CD4+ T cells sorted from blood. Subset here: memory CD4+ T cells, CD4+CD45RO+CD25-.

The CDR3 region has the DNA TGCGCCAGCAGCCCGAGAGACTCGCCTGGGTACAATGAGCAGTTCTTC. Its translation is CASSPRDSPGYNEQFF. J is TRBJ2-1 and V is TRBV5-1; D not certain. V lost 4 bases, J lost 4 bases, and 18 bases lay in between. Germline CDR1 and CDR2: SGHRS and YFSETQ. The CDR3 sequence is 16 residues long.